The clone carrying this T cell receptor beta chain appeared once. The sample belongs to a study of cytomegalovirus exposure and HLA in healthy donors. Whole-study context: Most donors, more than 80% of more than 300 genotyped, fell in the Caucasian-associated ancestry cluster.

The ends were cut back, 5 bases at V and 8 bases at J, with 18 bases in the middle. The germline V gene encodes CDR1 MDHEN and CDR2 SYDVKM. The CDR3 is made up of 15 amino acids. With 60 Vbeta and 13 Jbeta primers, the PCR was carried out. Generated by immunoSEQ multiplex PCR, the TCRdb table keeps only in-frame clones and is missing some. The data show roughly 97,000 clones, around 85% seen once. This receptor was identified in a man aged 40-55 years in good health and CMV-seropositive. Sequencing was carried out using PBMCs. V is TRBV28 and J is TRBJ1-4; D not resolved. CDR3 in DNA: TGTGCCAGCAGTACCCTCGATGGGGAGGCCGAAAAACTGTTTTTT. Amino acid sequence: CASSTLDGEAEKLFF.